A single sample gave rise to the 12 T cell receptor beta chains below, sequenced in a study of beta chain features in type 1 diabetes. Expressed TCRB transcripts were sequenced because the isolated RNA had all been reverse transcribed beforehand. TCRdb keeps only in-frame clones here, not all; method: immunoSEQ multiplex PCR. This repertoire shows roughly 230,000 clones, 7.5% to 10% found once; its top ten account for around 0.037%. The sample was naive CD4+ T cells from blood. The source is a woman younger than 30 in good health.

This clone was seen a handful of times. In nucleotides, the CDR3 is TGTGCCAGCAGCCACCGAGGAGGGAGCACAGATACGCAGTATTTT. Encoded protein: CASSHRGGSTDTQYF. The rearrangement joins TRBV14 to TRBJ2-3, with a weak D call TRBD2 (6 bases). Trimming removed 3 bases at V and 0 bases at J, with 10 bases between. The CDR3 consists of 15 residues. CDR1 is SGHDN and CDR2 is FVKESK in the germline V gene.

The chain employs TRBV10-3 and TRBJ2-7; TRBD2 agrees at 10 bases. The V segment lost 11 bases and the J segment 2 bases; nucleotides outside the gene matches: 9. The CDR3 spans 14 residues. CDR1 ENHRY and CDR2 SYGVKD come from the germline V gene. DNA for the CDR3: TGTGCCGCGGGATCCGGGACTAGCGCCTACGAGCAGTACTTC. Its protein product is CAAGSGTSAYEQYF.

The rearrangement uses TRBV15 and TRBJ1-6; 8 bases are shared with TRBD1. Germline trimming cut 1 base from V and 9 bases from J; bases unmatched to any gene: 8. The CDR3 length is 16 residues. CDR1 and CDR2 from the germline V gene are LNHNV and YYDKDF (reference sequence). In nucleotides, the CDR3 is TGTGCCACCAGCAGAGTCATCTCAGGGGGCGGTTCACCCCTCCACTTT. It translates to CATSRVISGGGSPLHF.

This clone was observed a few times. The chain joins TRBV7-9 to TRBJ1-1; D not resolved. Germline lookup yields CDR1 SEHNR and CDR2 FQNEAQ (reference sequence). The CDR3 spans 14 residues. V was shortened by 1 base and J by 6 bases, with 12 bases between the two germline ends. CDR3 loop: CASSLVSPSPEAFF. The CDR3 nucleotides read TGTGCCAGCAGCTTAGTTTCACCGAGCCCTGAAGCTTTCTTT.

This clone was detected only a few times. The chain carries TRBV30 and TRBJ2-6, with D maybe TRBD1 (6 bases). The CDR3 contains 14 residues. Germline V gives CDR1 GTSNPN, CDR2 SVGIG (reference sequence). V dropped 5 bases and J dropped 1 base, with 9 bases sitting between them. The CDR3 reads CAWSQGSGANVLTF. The CDR3, as DNA: TGTGCCTGGTCCCAGGGGTCTGGGGCCAACGTCCTGACTTTC.

The rearrangement joins TRBV27 to TRBJ2-1, with 9 bases aligning to TRBD2. The CDR3 is made up of 16 amino acids. Germline CDR1 and CDR2: MNHEY and SMNVEV (reference sequence). The ends lost 6 bases at V and 4 bases at J; junction bases unmatched: 10. CDR3 protein: CASSENSGSGYNEQFF. The DNA of the CDR3 is TGTGCCAGCAGCGAAAATAGCGGGAGTGGGTACAATGAGCAGTTCTTC.

This clone has only a few counts. The rearrangement links TRBV7-9 to TRBJ1-1; D is undetermined. V was pared by 2 bases and J by 8 bases, with 9 bases between. This CDR3 is built from 12 residues. The germline V gene encodes CDR1 SEHNR and CDR2 FQNEAQ (reference sequence). In nucleotides, the CDR3 is TGTGCCAGCAGCTTAATGGGCAGGGAAGCTTTCTTT. It yields the protein CASSLMGREAFF. The complete variable domain, with remaining parts taken from reference TRBV7-9 and TRBJ1-1, reads DTGVSQNPRHKITKRGQNVTFRCDPISEHNRLYWYRQTLGQGPEFLTYFQNEAQLEKSRLLSDRFSAERPKGSFSTLEIQRTEQGDSAMYLCASSLMGREAFFGQGTRLTVV.

This clone was observed many times. The J gene is TRBJ2-1, the V gene TRBV2; D unclear. CDR3 length equals 11 residues. V was trimmed by 2 bases and J by 12 bases, leaving 8 bases between them. CDR1 and CDR2 (germline): SNHLY, FYNNEI. In nucleotides, the CDR3 is TGTGCCAGCAGTGAATCCCCATTGCAGTTCTTC. As protein: CASSESPLQFF.

The V gene is TRBV4-1, the J gene TRBJ2-7; 13 nucleotides line up with TRBD2. This CDR3 is 16 amino acids long. The junction had 9 bases not matched to a gene; V was cut back by 8 bases and J by 2 bases. Germline CDR1 reads MGHRA; CDR2 reads YSYEKL. CDR3 coding DNA: TGCGCCAGCGCTCGGACTAGCGGGAGTTCTCCCTACGAGCAGTACTTC. It specifies CASARTSGSSPYEQYF.

The V and J genes are TRBV29-1 and TRBJ2-7; 7 bases agree with TRBD1. J gave up 12 bases and V 6 bases, and 11 bases lay outside the gene matches. Germline CDR1 and CDR2: SQVTM and ANQGSEA. This CDR3 contains 11 residues. CDR3 loop: CSVYTGATWYF. The CDR3 DNA reads as TGCAGCGTGTATACAGGGGCTACATGGTACTTC.

This clone has more than one count but fewer than ten. The rearrangement links TRBV7-8 to TRBJ2-3; 11 bases align to TRBD2. From germline, CDR1 is SGHVS and CDR2 FQNEAQ. This CDR3 contains 16 residues. V shed 1 base and J 4 bases; nucleotides not matched to a gene: 4. This chain's CDR3 is CASSLGLAGIADTQYF. In DNA form, the CDR3 reads TGTGCCAGCAGCTTAGGACTAGCGGGGATCGCAGATACGCAGTATTTT.

V usage is TRBV15 and J usage is TRBJ1-1, with TRBD1 matching 7 bases. Germline values: CDR1 LNHNV, CDR2 YYDKDF (reference sequence). J lost 2 bases, V lost 3 bases, and 6 bases had no gene match. This CDR3 region has 15 residues. The CDR3 bases are TGTGCCACCAGCAGCGGGACAGCTCTAAACACTGAAGCTTTCTTT. It specifies CATSSGTALNTEAFF.